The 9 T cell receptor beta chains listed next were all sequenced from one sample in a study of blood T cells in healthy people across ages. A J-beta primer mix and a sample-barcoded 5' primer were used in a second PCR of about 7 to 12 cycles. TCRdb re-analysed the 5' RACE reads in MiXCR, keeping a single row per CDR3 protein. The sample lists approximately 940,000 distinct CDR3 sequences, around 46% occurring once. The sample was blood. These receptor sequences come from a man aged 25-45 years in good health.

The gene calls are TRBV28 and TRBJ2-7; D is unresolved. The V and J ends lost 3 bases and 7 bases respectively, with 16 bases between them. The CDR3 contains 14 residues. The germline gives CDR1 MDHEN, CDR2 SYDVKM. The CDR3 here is CASSFLGSRREQYF. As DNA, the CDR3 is TGTGCCAGCAGTTTTCTAGGCAGCCGAAGGGAGCAGTACTTC.

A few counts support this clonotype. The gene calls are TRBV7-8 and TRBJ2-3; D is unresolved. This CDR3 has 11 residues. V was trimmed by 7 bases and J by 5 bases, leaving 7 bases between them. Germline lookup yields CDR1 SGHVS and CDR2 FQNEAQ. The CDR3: CASTPKDTQYF. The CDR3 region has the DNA TGTGCCAGCACCCCCAAAGATACGCAGTATTTT.

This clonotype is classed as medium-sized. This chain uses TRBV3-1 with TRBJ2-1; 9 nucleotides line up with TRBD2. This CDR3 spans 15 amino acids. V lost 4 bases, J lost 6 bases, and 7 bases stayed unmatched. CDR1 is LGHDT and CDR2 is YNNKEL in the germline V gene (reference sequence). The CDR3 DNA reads TGTGCCAGCAGCCTCTCCGCGGGGGGGATCAATGAGCAGTTCTTC. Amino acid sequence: CASSLSAGGINEQFF.

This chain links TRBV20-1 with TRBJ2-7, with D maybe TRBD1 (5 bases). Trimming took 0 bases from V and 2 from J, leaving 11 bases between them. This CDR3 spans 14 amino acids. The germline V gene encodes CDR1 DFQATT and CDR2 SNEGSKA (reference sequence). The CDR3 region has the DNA TGCAGTGCTAGAGACAGGGCTAGTCCCTACGAGCAGTACTTC. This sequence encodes CSARDRASPYEQYF.

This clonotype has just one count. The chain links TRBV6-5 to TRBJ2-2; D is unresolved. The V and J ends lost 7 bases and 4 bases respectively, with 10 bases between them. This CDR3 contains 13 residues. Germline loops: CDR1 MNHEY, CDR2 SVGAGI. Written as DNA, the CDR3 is TGTGCCAGCACCAACTCGCGCACCGGGGAGCTGTTTTTT. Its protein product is CASTNSRTGELFF.

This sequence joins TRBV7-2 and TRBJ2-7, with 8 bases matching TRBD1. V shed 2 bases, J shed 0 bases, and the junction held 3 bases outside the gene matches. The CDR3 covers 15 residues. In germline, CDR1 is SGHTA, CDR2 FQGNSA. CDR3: CASSLIRGPSYEQYF. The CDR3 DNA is TGTGCCAGCAGCTTAATCAGGGGGCCCTCCTACGAGCAGTACTTC.

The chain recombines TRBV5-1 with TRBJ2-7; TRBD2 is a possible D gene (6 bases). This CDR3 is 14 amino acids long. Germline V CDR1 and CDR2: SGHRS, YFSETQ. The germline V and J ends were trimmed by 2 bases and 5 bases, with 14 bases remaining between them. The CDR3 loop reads CASSFTSPPDEQYF. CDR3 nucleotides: TGCGCCAGCAGCTTTACTAGCCCTCCGGACGAGCAGTACTTC.

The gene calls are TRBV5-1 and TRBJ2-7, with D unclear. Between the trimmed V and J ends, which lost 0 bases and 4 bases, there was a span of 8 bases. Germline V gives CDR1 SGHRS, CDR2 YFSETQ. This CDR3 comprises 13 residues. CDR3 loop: CASSLDVSYEQYF. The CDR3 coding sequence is TGCGCCAGCAGCTTGGACGTTTCGTACGAGCAGTACTTC.

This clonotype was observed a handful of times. The DNA of the CDR3 is TGTGCCAGCAGTTCCCTGGGACAGGGAACGTTCAATGAGCAGTTCTTC. As protein: CASSSLGQGTFNEQFF. V gene TRBV6-5 combines with J gene TRBJ2-1; 9 nucleotides line up with TRBD1. The CDR3 totals 16 residues. With V trimmed by 4 bases and J by 6 bases, 10 bases remained unmatched. CDR1 and CDR2 from the germline V gene are MNHEY and SVGAGI.